Included here is one T cell receptor beta chain sequence, with context. This clonotype was found many times. There is no known antigen for this receptor. Base qualities are not recorded, but no much larger clone differs from it by a single base. Reading the germline V gene gives CDR1 ENHRY and CDR2 SYGVKD. V lost 4 bases and J lost 2 bases; the stretch between them is 8 bases long. Inclusive of the bounding cysteine and phenylalanine, the CDR3 is 13 residues long. Just CDR3 DNA is preserved here, 39 bases in frame from base 1. The sample comes from a study of CD8 T cells in ankylosing spondylitis (dated by TCRdb to 2016 to 2017). Regarding the study in general: The study set out to find disease-linked TCR variants by profiling T cell receptor beta repertoires in ankylosing spondylitis patients and healthy donors. The full study cohort comprised approximately 23 ankylosing spondylitis patients and about a hundred healthy donors. Peripheral blood samples were taken, and synovial fluid was additionally collected from ankylosing spondylitis patients. General study outcomes and caveats: The disease-linked clones were reported as significantly enriched in matched synovial fluid samples from ankylosing spondylitis patients. A TCR beta motif made up of 7 to 9 highly homologous amino acid variants appeared to be characteristic of blood from ankylosing spondylitis patients. The disease-linked clones showed a CD8+ phenotype and occurred at relatively low frequencies in peripheral blood. Some of the motif variants had been reported before in the synovial fluid and blood of reactive arthritis patients, a finding that suggests common disease-initiation mechanisms.

The sequencer listed for this sample is Illumina HiSeq 2500. Quantitative 5'-RACE with molecular barcodes was used to prepare TCR beta libraries. The source study handled its data this way. A new computational method based on a probabilistic model of VDJ rearrangement was used to identify disease-linked TCR variants. In TCRdb, the public reads were trimmed at Q25 with fastp and aligned with MiXCR, with productive beta chains retained. Identical CDR3 protein sequences are pooled into one entry, listed with their most common genes and DNA. The V and J calls, along with clone size, are taken from TCRdb and not from the paper's own processing. The sample records around 490,000 distinct CDR3 sequences, 5.3% of which are singletons. The ten largest clones take up roughly 3.5% of the sample.

Sequenced material: blood, either unsorted or a sorted T cell fraction (not recorded which). The sequence joins TRBV10-3 to TRBJ2-5, with the D gene too uncertain to name. The clonotype comes from a male donor with ankylosing spondylitis. In nucleotide form, the sequence is TGTGCCATCAGTGCGGACCCGCAAGAGACCCAGTACTTC. The translation is CAISADPQETQYF.